One sample yielded the 9 T cell receptor beta chains listed below, sequenced in a study of T cell changes during pregnancy in multiple sclerosis. This table comes from immunoSEQ multiplex PCR, and its TCRdb copy is limited to in-frame clones, with some not included. The sample includes tens of thousands of clones, 80% to 95% seen only once; the top ten take 0.15% to 0.2%. The sample consisted of CD4+ T cells from peripheral blood mononuclear cells, taken after pregnancy. The receptors were gathered from a female donor in good health, enrolled as a control in a pregnancy study.

The chain recombines TRBV9 with TRBJ1-6; D possibly corresponds to TRBD1 (5 bases). Germline CDR1 and CDR2: SGDLS and YYNGEE. CDR3 length: 15 amino acids. V was shortened by 0 bases and J by 7 bases, with 11 bases between the two germline ends. The CDR3 loop is CASSVGGGVNSPLHF. In DNA, the CDR3 is TGTGCCAGCAGCGTAGGCGGGGGTGTGAATTCACCCCTCCACTTT.

The V call is TRBV9, the J call TRBJ1-4; D may be TRBD1 (6 bases). Germline V gene sequence: CDR1 SGDLS, CDR2 YYNGEE. This CDR3 has 15 amino acids. V lost 0 bases, J lost 6 bases, and 12 bases lay in between. This chain's CDR3 is CASSVGLTGDEKLFF. The CDR3 nucleotides are TGTGCCAGCAGCGTAGGACTGACAGGCGATGAAAAACTGTTTTTT.

This chain uses TRBV7-2 with TRBJ1-2; a weak D match, TRBD1 (5 bases). The length of the CDR3 is 18 residues. Trimming stripped 2 bases from V and 2 bases from J, with 21 bases between. Germline V CDR1 and CDR2: SGHTA, FQGNSA. The DNA for the CDR3 is TGTGCCAGCAGCTTAAGGCCTCGGGGGGAGGGCGGAAACTATGGCTACACCTTC. Residues: CASSLRPRGEGGNYGYTF.

Here the CDR3 DNA reads TGCGCCAGCAGCTCGACAGGGGAGGATACGCAGTATTTT. Translated, it gives CASSSTGEDTQYF. The chain joins TRBV5-1 to TRBJ2-3; 8 bases are a match to TRBD1. Trimming took 3 bases from V and 6 from J; bases not matched to a gene: 3. Germline V CDR1 and CDR2: SGHRS, YFSETQ. The length of the CDR3 is 13 residues. Filled out from reference TRBV5-1 and TRBJ2-3, the complete variable domain reads KAGVTQTPRYLIKTRGQQVTLSCSPISGHRSVSWYQQTPGQGLQFLFEYFSETQRNKGNFPGRFSGRQFSNSRSEMNVSTLELGDSALYLCASSSTGEDTQYFGPGTRLTVL.

Note on this clone: At the DNA level, this CDR3 is encoded by other sequences in the same sample as well. The chain carries TRBV7-2 and TRBJ1-2; TRBD1 might be the D (5 bases). Germline V gives CDR1 SGHTA, CDR2 FQGNSA. The CDR3 loop spans 12 amino acids. V lost 5 bases, J lost 5 bases, and 9 bases lay in between. In DNA, the CDR3 is TGTGCCAGCAGCCAGCGGGGGTATGGCTACACCTTC. This translates into CASSQRGYGYTF. Variable domain in full (rest from reference TRBV7-2 and TRBJ1-2): GAGVSQSPSNKVTEKGKDVELRCDPISGHTALYWYRQSLGQGLEFLIYFQGNSAPDKSGLPSDRFSAERTGGSVSTLTIQRTQQEDSAVYLCASSQRGYGYTFGSGTRLTVV.

This clone was seen a single time. The V gene is TRBV7-6, the J gene TRBJ2-7, with 9 bases identical to TRBD1. Germline loops: CDR1 SGHVS, CDR2 FNYEAQ. The CDR3 is 14 residues long. The trim removed 4 bases at V and 4 bases at J, leaving 5 bases unmatched. CDR3 nucleotide sequence: TGTGCCAGCAGCTCCGAGACAGGGGGGTACGAGCAGTACTTC. Translation gives CASSSETGGYEQYF. The entire variable domain, with the rest obtained from reference TRBV7-6 and TRBJ2-7, is as follows: GAGVSQSPRYKVTKRGQDVALRCDPISGHVSLYWYRQALGQGPEFLTYFNYEAQQDKSGLPNDRFSAERPEGSISTLTIQRTEQRDSAMYRCASSSETGGYEQYFGPGTRLTVT.

CDR3 nucleotides: TGTGCCAGCTCACCGAGACGGACAGCGAACACCGGGGAGCTGTTTTTT. Translating it yields CASSPRRTANTGELFF. This chain links TRBV18 with TRBJ2-2; TRBD1 is a possible D gene (6 bases). Per germline, CDR1 KGHSH and CDR2 LQKENI. The CDR3 consists of 16 residues. Deletions cut 3 bases from V and 0 bases from J, with 11 bases between.

V and J are TRBV7-3 and TRBJ1-1; 8 bases are shared with TRBD1. The CDR3 totals 14 residues. In germline, CDR1 is SGHTA, CDR2 FQGTGA. J gave up 5 bases and V 5 bases, and 7 bases lay outside the gene matches. Written as DNA, the CDR3 is TGTGCCAGCAGCCTCACAGGGGGTGGAACTGAAGCTTTCTTT. Translation gives CASSLTGGGTEAFF. Full variable domain (outside the CDR3, taken from reference TRBV7-3 and TRBJ1-1): GAGVSQTPSNKVTEKGKYVELRCDPISGHTALYWYRQSLGQGPEFLIYFQGTGAADDSGLPNDRFFAVRPEGSVSTLKIQRTERGDSAVYLCASSLTGGGTEAFFGQGTRLTVV.

For the CDR3, the DNA is TGTGCCAGCAGTTCGGAACAGGGGGCGGGTGGCTACACCTTC. Amino acid sequence: CASSSEQGAGGYTF. This sequence joins TRBV6-6 and TRBJ1-2, with 9 bases lining up with TRBD1. With V trimmed by 4 bases and J by 7 bases, 7 bases remained unmatched. This CDR3 is 14 amino acids long. The V gene's germline CDR1 is MNHNY and CDR2 SVGAGI (reference sequence).